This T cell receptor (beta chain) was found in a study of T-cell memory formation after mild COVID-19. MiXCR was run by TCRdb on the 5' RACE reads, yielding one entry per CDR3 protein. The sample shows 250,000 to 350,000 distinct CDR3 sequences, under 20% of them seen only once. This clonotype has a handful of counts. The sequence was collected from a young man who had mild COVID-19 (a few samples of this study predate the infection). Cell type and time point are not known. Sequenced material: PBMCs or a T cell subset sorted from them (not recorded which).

CDR3 sequence: CASSYVAGSQPQHF. The DNA of the CDR3 is TGTGCCAGCAGTTACGTGGCAGGGAGTCAGCCCCAGCATTTT. The V gene is TRBV6-5, the J gene TRBJ1-5, with D possibly TRBD1 on 5 matching bases. The germline CDR1 and CDR2 sequences are MNHEY and SVGAGI. CDR3 size: 14 residues. Trimming left V 2 bases short and J 6 bases short, with 11 bases between.